This T cell receptor (beta chain) was identified during a study of response to subunit inactivated influenza vaccine. General study findings and limits: New T cells are recruited in small numbers by each seasonal influenza vaccination, according to the authors' suggestion.

CDR3 length: 13 residues. Trimming removed 5 bases from V and 6 bases from J, with 11 bases in between. Per the germline V gene, CDR1 is MNHEY and CDR2 is SMNVEV (reference sequence). There are a few counts of this clonotype. Its antigen is unidentified. TCRdb used MiXCR to reprocess the RT-PCR reads, holding one entry per CDR3 protein. The table lists fewer than 250,000 distinct CDR3 sequences, roughly an eighth of them singletons, with roughly 25% in the top ten. The chain is built from TRBV27 and TRBJ2-1, with TRBD1 as a possible D gene (6 bases). The source material was CD8+ T cells sorted from PBMCs, sampled less than 6 days after vaccination. The TCR originated in a man aged 50-59 years who received an inactivated influenza vaccine. CDR3 sequence reads: CASSHSGVNEQFF. DNA for the CDR3: TGTGCCAGCAGTCACTCAGGGGTCAATGAGCAGTTCTTC.